The present T cell receptor beta chain was sequenced within a study of T-cell memory formation after mild COVID-19. In the study overall: TCR clustering was largely donor specific.

This clonotype has ten or more counts. What it binds is not known. Study observations and caveats: The finding that pre-infection memory included some responding clones suggested that cross-reactive memory joined. The authors left the SARS-CoV-2 specificity of second-wave clones peaking on day 37 unconfirmed.

Between the trimmed V and J ends, which lost 5 bases and 3 bases, there was a span of 10 bases. The CDR3 extends over 14 amino acids. Germline-derived CDR1 and CDR2 are SGHTA and FQGNSA. cDNA libraries for TCR alpha and TCR beta, carrying sample barcodes and UMIs, came from 5'RACE with constant-segment primers. TCRdb re-derived calls from the 5' RACE reads in MiXCR, one entry per CDR3 protein. The sample records approximately 260,000 distinct CDR3 sequences, about 15% being singletons. The sample comprised PBMCs or a T cell subset sorted from them (not recorded which). The clonotype comes from a man between 18 and 35 years old who had mild COVID-19 (a few samples of this study predate the infection). Cell type and time point are not known. The chain joins TRBV7-2 to TRBJ1-4; D call uncertain. Written as DNA, the CDR3 is TGTGCCAGCAGCCCACAGCCGGCTAATGAAAAACTGTTTTTT. This gives the protein CASSPQPANEKLFF. The whole variable domain, filled in from reference TRBV7-2 and TRBJ1-4, reads GAGVSQSPSNKVTEKGKDVELRCDPISGHTALYWYRQSLGQGLEFLIYFQGNSAPDKSGLPSDRFSAERTGGSVSTLTIQRTQQEDSAVYLCASSPQPANEKLFFGSGTQLSVL.